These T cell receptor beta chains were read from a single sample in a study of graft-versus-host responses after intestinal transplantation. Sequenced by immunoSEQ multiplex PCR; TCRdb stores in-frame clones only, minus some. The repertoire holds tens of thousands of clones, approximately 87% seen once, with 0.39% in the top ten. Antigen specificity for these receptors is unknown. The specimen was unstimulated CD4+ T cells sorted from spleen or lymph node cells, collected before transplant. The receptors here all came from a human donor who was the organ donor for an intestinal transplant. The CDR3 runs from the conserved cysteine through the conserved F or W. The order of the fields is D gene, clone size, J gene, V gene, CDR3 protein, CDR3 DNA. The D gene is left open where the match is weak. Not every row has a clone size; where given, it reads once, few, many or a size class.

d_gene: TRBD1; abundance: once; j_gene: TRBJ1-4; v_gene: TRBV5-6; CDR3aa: CASSLVFRNRGGEKLFF; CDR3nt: TGTGCCAGCAGCTTGGTATTTAGGAACAGGGGAGGTGAAAAACTGTTTTTT
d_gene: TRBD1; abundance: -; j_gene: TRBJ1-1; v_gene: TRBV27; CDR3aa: CASSTRTGPEAFF; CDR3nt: TGTGCCAGCAGTACCCGGACAGGGCCTGAAGCTTTCTTT
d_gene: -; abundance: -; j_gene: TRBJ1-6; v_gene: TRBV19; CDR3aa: CASSILGLGPLHF; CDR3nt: TGTGCCAGTAGTATTTTGGGACTTGGTCCCCTCCACTTT
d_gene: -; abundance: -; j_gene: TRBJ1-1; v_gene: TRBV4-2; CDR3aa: CASSQDVGTMNTEAFF; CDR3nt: TGTGCCAGCAGCCAAGATGTTGGGACAATGAACACTGAAGCTTTCTTT
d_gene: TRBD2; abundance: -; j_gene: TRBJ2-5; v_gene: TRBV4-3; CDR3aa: CASSQLAGGLETQYF; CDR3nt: TGCGCCAGCAGCCAACTAGCGGGGGGGCTGGAGACCCAGTACTTC
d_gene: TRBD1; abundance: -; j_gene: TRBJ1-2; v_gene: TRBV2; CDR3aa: CASSVQAGGDGYTF; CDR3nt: TGTGCCAGCAGCGTCCAGGCAGGGGGCGATGGCTACACCTTC
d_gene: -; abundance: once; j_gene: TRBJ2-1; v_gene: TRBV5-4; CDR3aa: CAGRSKTGLYNEQFF; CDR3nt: TGTGCCGGACGATCAAAAACAGGGCTCTACAATGAGCAGTTCTTC
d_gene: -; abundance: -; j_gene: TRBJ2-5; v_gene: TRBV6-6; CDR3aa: CASSHLRDTQETQYF; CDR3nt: TGTGCCAGCAGCCACCTGAGGGACACACAAGAGACCCAGTACTTC
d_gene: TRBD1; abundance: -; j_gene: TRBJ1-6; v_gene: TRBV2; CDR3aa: CASSMTGVNSPLHF; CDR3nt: TGTGCCAGCAGCATGACAGGGGTGAATTCACCCCTCCACTTT
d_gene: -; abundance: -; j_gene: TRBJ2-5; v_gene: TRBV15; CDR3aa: CATSRDLGQGETQYF; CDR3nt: TGTGCCACCAGCAGAGATCTCGGCCAGGGCGAGACCCAGTACTTC
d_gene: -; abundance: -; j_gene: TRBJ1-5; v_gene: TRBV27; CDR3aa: CASSLSGGPRPQHF; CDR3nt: TGTGCCAGCAGTTTATCGGGGGGTCCCCGGCCCCAGCATTTT
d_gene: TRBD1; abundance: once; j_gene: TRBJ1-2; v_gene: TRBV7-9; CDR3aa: CASSSRTGGGHGYTF; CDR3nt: TGTGCCAGCAGCTCACGGACAGGGGGCGGTCATGGCTACACCTTC
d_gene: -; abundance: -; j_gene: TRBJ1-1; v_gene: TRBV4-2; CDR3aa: CASSQATPGNTEAFF; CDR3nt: TGTGCCAGCAGCCAAGCCACGCCCGGGAACACTGAAGCTTTCTTT
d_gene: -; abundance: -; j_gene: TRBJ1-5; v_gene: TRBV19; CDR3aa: CASSISQRGNQPQHF; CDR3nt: TGTGCCAGTAGTATTTCTCAAAGGGGGAATCAGCCCCAGCATTTT
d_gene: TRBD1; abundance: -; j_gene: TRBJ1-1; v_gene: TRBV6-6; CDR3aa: CASSYEGAPDAEAFF; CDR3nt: TGTGCCAGCAGTTACGAGGGGGCCCCAGATGCTGAAGCTTTCTTT
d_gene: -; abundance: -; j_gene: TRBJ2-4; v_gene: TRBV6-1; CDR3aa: CASSEQGKNIQYF; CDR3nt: TGTGCCAGCAGTGAACAGGGGAAAAACATTCAGTACTTC
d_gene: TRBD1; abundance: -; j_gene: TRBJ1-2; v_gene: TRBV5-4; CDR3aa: CASSTGTGSGYGYTF; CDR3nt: TGTGCCAGCAGCACCGGGACAGGTAGTGGCTATGGCTACACCTTC
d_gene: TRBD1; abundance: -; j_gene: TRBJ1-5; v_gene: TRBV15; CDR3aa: CATSSKGQGDNQPQHF; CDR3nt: TGTGCCACCAGCAGTAAGGGACAGGGAGACAATCAGCCCCAGCATTTT
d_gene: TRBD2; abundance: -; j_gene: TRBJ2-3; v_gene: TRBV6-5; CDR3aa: CASTTSGVADTQYF; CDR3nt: TGTGCCAGCACGACTAGCGGGGTGGCAGATACGCAGTATTTT
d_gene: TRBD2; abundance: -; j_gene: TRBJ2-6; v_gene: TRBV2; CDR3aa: CASSGEGWSVLTF; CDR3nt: TGTGCCAGCAGTGGGGAGGGATGGTCCGTCCTGACTTTC
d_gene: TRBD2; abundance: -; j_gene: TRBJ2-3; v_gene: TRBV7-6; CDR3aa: CASGGGGSSTDTQYF; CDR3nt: TGTGCCAGCGGCGGGGGGGGATCTAGCACAGATACGCAGTATTTT